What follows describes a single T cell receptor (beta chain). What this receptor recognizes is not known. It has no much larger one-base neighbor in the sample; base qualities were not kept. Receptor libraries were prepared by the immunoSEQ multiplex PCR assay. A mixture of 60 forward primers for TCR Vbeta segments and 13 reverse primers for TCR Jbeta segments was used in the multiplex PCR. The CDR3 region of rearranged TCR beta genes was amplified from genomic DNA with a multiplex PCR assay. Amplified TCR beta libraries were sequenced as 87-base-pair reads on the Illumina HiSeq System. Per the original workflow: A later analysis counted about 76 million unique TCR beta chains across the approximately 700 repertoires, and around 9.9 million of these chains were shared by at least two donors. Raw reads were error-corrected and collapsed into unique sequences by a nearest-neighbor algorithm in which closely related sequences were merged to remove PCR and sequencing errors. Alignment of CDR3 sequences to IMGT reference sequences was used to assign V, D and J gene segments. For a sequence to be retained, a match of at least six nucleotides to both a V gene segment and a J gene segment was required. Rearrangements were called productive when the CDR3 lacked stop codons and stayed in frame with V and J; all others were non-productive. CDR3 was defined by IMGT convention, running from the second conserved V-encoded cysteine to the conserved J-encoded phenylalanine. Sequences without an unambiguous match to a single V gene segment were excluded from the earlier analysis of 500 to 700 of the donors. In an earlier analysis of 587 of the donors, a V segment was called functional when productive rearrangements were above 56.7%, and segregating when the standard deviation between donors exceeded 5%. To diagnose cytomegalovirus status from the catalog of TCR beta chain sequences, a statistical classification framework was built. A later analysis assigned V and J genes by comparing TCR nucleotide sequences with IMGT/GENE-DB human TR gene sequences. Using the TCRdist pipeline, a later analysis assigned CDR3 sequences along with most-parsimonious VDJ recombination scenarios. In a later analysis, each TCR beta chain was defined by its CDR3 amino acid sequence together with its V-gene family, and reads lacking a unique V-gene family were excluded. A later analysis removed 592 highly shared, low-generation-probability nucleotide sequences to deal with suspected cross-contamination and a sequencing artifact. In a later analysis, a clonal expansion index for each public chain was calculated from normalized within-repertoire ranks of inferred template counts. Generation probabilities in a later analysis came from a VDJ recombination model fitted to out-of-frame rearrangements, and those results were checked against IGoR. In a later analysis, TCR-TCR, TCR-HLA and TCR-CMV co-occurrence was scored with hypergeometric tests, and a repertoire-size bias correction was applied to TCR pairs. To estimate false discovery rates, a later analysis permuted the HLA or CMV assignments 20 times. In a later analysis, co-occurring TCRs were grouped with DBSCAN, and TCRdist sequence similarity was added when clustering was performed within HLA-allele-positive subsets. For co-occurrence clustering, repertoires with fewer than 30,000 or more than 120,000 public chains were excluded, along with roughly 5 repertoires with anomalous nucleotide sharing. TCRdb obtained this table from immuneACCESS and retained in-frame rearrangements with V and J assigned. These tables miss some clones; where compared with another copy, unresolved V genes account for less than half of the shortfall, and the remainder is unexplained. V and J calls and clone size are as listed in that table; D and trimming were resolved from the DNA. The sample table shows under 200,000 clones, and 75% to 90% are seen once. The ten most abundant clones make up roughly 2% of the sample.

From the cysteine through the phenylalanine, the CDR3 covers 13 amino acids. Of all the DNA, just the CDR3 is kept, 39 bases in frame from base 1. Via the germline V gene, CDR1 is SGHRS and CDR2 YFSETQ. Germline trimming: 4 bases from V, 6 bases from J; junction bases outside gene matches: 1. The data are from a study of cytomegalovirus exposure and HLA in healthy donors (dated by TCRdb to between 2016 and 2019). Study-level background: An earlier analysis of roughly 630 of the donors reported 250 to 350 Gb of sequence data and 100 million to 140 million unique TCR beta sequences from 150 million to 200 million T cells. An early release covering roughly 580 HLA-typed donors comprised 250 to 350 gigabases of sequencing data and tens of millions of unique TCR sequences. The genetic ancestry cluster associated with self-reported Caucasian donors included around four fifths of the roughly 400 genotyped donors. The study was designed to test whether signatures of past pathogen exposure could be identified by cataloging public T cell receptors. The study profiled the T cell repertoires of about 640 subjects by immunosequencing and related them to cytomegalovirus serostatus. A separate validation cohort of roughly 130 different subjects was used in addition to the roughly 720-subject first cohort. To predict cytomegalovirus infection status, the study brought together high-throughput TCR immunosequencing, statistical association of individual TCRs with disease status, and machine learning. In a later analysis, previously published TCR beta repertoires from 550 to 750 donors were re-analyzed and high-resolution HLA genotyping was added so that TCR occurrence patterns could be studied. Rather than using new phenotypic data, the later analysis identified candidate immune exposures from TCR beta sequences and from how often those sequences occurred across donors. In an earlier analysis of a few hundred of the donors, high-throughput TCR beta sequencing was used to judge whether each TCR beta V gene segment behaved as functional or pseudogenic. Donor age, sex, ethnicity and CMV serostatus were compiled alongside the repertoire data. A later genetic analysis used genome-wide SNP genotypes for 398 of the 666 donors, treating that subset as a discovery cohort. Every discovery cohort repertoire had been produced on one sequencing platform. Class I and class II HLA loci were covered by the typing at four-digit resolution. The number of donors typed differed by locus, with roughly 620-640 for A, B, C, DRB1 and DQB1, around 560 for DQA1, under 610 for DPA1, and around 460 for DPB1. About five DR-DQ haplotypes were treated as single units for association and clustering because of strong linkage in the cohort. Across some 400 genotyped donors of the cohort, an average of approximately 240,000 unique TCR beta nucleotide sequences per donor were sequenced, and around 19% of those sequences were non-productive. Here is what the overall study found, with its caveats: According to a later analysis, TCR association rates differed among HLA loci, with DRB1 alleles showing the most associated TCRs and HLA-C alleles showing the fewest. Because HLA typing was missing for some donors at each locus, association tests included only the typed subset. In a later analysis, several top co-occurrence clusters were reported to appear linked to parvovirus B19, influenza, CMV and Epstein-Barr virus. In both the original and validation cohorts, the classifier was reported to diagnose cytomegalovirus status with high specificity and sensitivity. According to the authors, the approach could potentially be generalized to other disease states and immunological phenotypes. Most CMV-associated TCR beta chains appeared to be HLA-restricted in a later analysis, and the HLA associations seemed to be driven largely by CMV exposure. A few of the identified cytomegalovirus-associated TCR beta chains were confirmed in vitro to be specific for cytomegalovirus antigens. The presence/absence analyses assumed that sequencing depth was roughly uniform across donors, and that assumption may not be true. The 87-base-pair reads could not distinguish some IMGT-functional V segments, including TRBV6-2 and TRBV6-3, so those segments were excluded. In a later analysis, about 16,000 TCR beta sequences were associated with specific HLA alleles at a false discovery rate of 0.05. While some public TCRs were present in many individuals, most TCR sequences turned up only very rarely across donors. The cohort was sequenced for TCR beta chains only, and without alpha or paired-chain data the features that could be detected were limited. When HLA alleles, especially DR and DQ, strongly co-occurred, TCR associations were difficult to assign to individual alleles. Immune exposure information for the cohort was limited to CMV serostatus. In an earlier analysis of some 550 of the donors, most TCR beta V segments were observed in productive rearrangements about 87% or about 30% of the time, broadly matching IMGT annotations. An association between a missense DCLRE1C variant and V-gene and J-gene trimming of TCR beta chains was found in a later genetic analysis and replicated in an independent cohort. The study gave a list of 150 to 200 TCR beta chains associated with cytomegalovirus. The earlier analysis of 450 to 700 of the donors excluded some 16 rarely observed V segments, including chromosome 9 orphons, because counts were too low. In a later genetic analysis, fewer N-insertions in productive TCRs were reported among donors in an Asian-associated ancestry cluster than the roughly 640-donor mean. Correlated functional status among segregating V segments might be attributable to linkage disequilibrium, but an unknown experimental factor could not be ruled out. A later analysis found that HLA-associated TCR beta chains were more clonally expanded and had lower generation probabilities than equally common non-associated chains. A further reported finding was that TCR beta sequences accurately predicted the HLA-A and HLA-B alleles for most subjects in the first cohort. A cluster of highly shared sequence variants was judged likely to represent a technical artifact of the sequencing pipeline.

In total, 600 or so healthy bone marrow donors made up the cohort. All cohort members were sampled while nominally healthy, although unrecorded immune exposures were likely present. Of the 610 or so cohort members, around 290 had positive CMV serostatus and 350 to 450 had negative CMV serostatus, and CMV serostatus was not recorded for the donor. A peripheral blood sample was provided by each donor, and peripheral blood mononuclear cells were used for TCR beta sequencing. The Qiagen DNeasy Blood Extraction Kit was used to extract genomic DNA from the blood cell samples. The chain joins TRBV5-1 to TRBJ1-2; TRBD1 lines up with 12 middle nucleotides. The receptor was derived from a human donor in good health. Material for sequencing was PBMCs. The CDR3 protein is CASSGTGGDGYTF. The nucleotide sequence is TGCGCCAGCAGCGGGACAGGGGGCGATGGCTACACCTTC.